This TCR beta chain is drawn from a study of blood T cell repertoires in COVID-19. Study overall: There were acute and convalescent COVID-19 samples, and they came from the United States, Italy and Spain.

Self-reported history from a screening survey and questionnaire set each donor's cohort. All exposed participants met a person with COVID-19 within 2 weeks before entering the study. This CDR3 has 12 residues. Per the germline V gene, CDR1 is LNHNV and CDR2 is YYDKDF (reference sequence). As for this clone: Compared with germline, one end of the junction differs, possibly owing to a read error.

Using immunoSEQ multiplex PCR, the repertoire was profiled, and TCRdb retains in-frame clones only, with some absent. The table shows 350,000 to 500,000 clones, with roughly 88% occurring only once. The specimen sequenced was PBMCs or T cells enriched from blood (not recorded which). The receptor was isolated from a young woman who had been exposed to COVID-19. The chain recombines TRBV15 with TRBJ2-7, with a possible D match to TRBD1 (6 bases). CDR3 nucleotide sequence: TGTGCCACCAGCAGAGATGGGCAGGGGTGGGCCTTC. Its translation: CATSRDGQGWAF.